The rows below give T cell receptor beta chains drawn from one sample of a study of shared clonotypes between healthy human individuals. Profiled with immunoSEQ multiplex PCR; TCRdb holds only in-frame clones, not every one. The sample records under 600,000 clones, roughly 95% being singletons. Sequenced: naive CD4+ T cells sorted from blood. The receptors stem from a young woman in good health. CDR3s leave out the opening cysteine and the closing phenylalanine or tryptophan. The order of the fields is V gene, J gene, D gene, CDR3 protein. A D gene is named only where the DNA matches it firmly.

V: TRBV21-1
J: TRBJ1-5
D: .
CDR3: ASSRTKTGGARRPQH

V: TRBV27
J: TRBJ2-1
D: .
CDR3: ASRQPGRPYNEQF

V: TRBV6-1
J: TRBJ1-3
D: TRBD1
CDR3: ASSEGGTGRNTIY

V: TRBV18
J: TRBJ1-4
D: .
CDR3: ASSPRVGEKLF

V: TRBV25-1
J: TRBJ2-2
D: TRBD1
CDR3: ASSELRDSANTGELF

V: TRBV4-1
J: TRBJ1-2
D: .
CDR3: ASSGRPDTEHGYT

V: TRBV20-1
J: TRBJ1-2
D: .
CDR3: SAGFDGYT

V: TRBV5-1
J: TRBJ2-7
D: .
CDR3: ASSSIDSYEQY

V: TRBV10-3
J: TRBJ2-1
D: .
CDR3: ASGTERNNEQF

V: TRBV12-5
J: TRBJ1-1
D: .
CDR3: ASAIVPGTSNTEAF

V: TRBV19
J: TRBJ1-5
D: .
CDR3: ASSTPGEGSNQPQH

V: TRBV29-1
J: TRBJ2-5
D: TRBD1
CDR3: SDLQATGETQY

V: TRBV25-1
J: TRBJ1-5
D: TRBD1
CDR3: ASSGPGQGGQPQH

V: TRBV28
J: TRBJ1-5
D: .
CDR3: ASSGDVYEPQH

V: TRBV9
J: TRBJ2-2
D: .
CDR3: ASSVAGRGSTGELF

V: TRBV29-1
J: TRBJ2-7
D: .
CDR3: SVNVRDGFYYEQY

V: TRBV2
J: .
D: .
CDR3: ASHKSSGVPIDEQY

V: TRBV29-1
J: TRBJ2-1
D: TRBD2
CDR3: SVDPGLAAYNEQF

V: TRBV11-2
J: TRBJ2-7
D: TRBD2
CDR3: ASSSGWTSGRHEQY

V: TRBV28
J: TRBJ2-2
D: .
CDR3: ASSFLNTGELF

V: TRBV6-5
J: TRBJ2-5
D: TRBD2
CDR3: ASRPTIAGTETQY

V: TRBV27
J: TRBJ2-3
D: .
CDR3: ASSSLGAGPSKDTQY

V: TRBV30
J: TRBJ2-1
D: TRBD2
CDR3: AWSVGASGSTEQF

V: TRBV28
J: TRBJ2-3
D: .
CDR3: ASSFSGDLTDTQY

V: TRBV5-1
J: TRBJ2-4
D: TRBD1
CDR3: ASSRRTGDIQY

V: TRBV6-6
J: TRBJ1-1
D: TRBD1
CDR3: ASTPGQGVTEAF

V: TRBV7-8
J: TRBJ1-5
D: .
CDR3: ASSPGRGYSNQPQH

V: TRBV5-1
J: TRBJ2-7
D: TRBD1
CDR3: ASRDRVEQY

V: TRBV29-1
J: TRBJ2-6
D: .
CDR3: SVEDPGGANVLT

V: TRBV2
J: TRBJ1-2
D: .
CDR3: ASSLGARGIYGYT